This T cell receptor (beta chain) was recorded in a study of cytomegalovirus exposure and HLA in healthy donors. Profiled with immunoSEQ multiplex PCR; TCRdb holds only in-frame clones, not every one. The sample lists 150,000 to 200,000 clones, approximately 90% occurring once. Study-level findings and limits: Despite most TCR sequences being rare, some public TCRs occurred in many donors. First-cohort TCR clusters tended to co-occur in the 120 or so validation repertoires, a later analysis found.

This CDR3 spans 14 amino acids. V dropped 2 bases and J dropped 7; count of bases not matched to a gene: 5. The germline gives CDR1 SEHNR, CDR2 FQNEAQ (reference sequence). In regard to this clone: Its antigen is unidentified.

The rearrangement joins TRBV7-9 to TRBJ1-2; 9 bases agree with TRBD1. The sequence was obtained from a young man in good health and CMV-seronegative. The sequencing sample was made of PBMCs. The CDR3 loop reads CASSLRTGAIGYTF. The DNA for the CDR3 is TGTGCCAGCAGCTTAAGGACAGGGGCGATTGGCTACACCTTC.